This T cell receptor beta chain comes out of a study of beta chain features in type 1 diabetes. Overall study findings and caveats: For Type 1 diabetes patients, all four CD4+ subsets carried TCRB CDR3s that were moderately but significantly shorter.

Investigators reverse transcribed all isolated RNA, so they sequenced expressed TCRB transcripts. Here immunoSEQ multiplex PCR was the method, and the copy in TCRdb shows in-frame clones only, minus some. The top ten hold 1.4% of the sample, which has 50,000 or so clones, approximately 45% seen once. A remark on this clone: Its specificity is unknown.

The TCR sequence derives from a man aged 25 to 40 with type 1 diabetes. Sequencing was performed on Tregs from blood.

The CDR3: CASSLTSLGQQETQYF. In DNA form, the CDR3 reads TGTGCCAGCAGCTTAACGAGCCTTGGACAGCAAGAGACCCAGTACTTC. The genes are TRBV7-3 and TRBJ2-5; D might be TRBD1 (6 bases). Trimming shortened V by 0 bases and J by 2 bases, and 13 bases separated the two germline ends. Looked up from germline, CDR1 is SGHTA and CDR2 is FQGTGA. The CDR3 covers 16 residues. The variable domain in full, completed from reference TRBV7-3 and TRBJ2-5, reads GAGVSQTPSNKVTEKGKYVELRCDPISGHTALYWYRQSLGQGPEFLIYFQGTGAADDSGLPNDRFFAVRPEGSVSTLKIQRTERGDSAVYLCASSLTSLGQQETQYFGPGTRLLVL.